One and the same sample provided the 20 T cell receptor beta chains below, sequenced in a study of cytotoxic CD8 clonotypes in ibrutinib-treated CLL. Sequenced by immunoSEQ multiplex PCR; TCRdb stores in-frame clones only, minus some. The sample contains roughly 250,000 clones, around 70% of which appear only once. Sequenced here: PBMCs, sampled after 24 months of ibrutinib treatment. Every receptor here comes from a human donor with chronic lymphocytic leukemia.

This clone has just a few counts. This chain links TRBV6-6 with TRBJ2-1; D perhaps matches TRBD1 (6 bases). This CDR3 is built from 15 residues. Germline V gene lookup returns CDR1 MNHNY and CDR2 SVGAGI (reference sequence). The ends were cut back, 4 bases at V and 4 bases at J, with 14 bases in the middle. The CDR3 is CASSSGTQTYNEQFF. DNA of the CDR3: TGTGCCAGCAGTTCCGGGACACAGACTTACAATGAGCAGTTCTTC.

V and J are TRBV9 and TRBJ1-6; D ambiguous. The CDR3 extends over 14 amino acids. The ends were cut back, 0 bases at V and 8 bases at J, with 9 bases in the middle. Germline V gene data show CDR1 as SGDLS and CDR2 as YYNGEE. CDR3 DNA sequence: TGTGCCAGCAGCGTAGTGGACGGAGATTCACCCCTCCACTTT. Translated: CASSVVDGDSPLHF.

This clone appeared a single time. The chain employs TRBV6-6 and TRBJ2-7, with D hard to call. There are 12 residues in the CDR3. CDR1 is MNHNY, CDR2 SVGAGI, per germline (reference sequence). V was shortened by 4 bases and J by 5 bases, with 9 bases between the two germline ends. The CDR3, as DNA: TGTGCCAGCAGTTTTTTATCAAACGAGCAGTACTTC. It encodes CASSFLSNEQYF.

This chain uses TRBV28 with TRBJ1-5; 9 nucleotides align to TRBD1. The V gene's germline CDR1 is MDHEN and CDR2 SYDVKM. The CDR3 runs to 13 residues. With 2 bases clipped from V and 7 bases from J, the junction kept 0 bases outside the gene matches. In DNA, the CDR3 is TGTGCCAGCAGTTTAACAGGGGGCCAGCCCCAGCATTTT. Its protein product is CASSLTGGQPQHF.

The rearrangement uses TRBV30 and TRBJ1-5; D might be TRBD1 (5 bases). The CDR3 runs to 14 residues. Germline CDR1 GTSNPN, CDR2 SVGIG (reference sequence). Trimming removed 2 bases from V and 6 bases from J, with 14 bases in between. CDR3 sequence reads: CAWSKSRVGQPQHF. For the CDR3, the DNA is TGTGCCTGGAGTAAATCCAGGGTCGGTCAGCCCCAGCATTTT.

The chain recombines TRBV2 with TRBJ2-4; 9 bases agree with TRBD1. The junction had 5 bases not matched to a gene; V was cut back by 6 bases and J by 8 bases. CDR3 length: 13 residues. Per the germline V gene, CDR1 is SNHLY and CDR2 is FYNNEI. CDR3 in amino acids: CASRRQGGYIQYF. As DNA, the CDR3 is TGTGCCAGCAGACGACAGGGGGGCTACATTCAGTACTTC.

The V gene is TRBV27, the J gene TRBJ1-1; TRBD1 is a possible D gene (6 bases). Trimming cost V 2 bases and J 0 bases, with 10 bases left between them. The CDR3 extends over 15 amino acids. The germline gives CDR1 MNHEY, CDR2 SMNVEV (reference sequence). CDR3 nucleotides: TGTGCCAGCAGTTTAGTTGAGGGGGTGAACACTGAAGCTTTCTTT. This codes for CASSLVEGVNTEAFF.

This CDR3 reads CASINFPGPNTEAFF. The CDR3 bases are TGTGCCAGCATCAATTTCCCGGGCCCGAACACTGAAGCTTTCTTT. The chain employs TRBV28 and TRBJ1-1; D unclear. Germline lookup yields CDR1 MDHEN and CDR2 SYDVKM. This CDR3 region has 15 residues. V was pared by 7 bases and J by 1 base, with 16 bases between.

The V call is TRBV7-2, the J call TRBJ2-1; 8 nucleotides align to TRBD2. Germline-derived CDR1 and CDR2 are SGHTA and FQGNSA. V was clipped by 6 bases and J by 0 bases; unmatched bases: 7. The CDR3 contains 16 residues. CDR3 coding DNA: TGTGCCAGCAGTCCCTCCCTAGCGGGCTCCTACAATGAGCAGTTCTTC. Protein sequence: CASSPSLAGSYNEQFF.

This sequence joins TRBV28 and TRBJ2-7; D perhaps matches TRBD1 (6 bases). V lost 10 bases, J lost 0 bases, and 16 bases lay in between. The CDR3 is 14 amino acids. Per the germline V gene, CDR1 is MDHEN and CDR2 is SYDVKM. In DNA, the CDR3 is TGTGCCACTCGGGACACCTTGGTCTCCTACGAGCAGTACTTC. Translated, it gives CATRDTLVSYEQYF.

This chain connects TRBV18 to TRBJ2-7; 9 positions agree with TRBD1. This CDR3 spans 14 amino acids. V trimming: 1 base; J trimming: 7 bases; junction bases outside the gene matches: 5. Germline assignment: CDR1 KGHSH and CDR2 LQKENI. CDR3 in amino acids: CASSPLQGALEQYF. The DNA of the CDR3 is TGTGCCAGCTCACCACTACAGGGGGCGCTTGAGCAGTACTTC.

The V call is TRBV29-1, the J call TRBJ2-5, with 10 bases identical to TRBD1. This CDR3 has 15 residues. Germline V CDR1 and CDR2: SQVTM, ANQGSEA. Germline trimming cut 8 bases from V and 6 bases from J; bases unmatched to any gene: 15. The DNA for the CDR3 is TGCAGCACCCAGTACCGGGACAGGGGCTCGCAGACCCAGTACTTC. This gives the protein CSTQYRDRGSQTQYF.

CDR3 bases: TGTGCCAGCAGTGGGGGTAGCGGGAGACTCTTTTTTCATGAGCAGTTCTTC. It codes for CASSGGSGRLFFHEQFF. This rearrangement joins TRBV2 to TRBJ2-1, with 9 nucleotides matching TRBD2. CDR3 length equals 17 residues. V shed 4 bases and J 8 bases; nucleotides not matched to a gene: 15. Germline loops: CDR1 SNHLY, CDR2 FYNNEI.

Here the CDR3 reads CASSQTGSDDTQYF. The CDR3 DNA follows: TGTGCCAGCAGCCAGACAGGGTCCGACGATACGCAGTATTTT. V gene TRBV4-2 combines with J gene TRBJ2-3, with 7 bases matching TRBD1. The CDR3 consists of 14 residues. Germline V CDR1 and CDR2: LGHNA, YNFKEQ. Losses at the gene ends were 3 bases for V and 6 bases for J; bases not matched to a gene: 6.

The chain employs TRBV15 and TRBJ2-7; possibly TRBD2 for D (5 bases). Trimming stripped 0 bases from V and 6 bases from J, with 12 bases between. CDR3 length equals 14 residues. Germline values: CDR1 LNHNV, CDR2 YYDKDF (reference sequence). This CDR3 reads CATSRELGAGEQYF. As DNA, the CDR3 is TGTGCCACCAGCAGAGAACTAGGAGCAGGCGAGCAGTACTTC.

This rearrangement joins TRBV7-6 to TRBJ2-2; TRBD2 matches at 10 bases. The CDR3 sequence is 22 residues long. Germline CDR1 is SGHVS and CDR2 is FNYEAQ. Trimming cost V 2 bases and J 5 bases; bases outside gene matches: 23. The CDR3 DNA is TGTGCCAGCAGCTTACTACCCCCCCACGTTAGGTCTAGCGGGGGAGGGACCGGGGAGCTGTTTTTT. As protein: CASSLLPPHVRSSGGGTGELFF.

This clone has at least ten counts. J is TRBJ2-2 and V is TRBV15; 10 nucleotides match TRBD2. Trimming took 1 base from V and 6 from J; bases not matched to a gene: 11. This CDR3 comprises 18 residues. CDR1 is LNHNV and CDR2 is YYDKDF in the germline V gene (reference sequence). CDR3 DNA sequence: TGTGCCACCAGCAGAGGGGGAAGCGGGAGGGCCAGGGCCGGGGAGCTGTTTTTT. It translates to CATSRGGSGRARAGELFF. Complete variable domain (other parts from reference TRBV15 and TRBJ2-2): DAMVIQNPRYQVTQFGKPVTLSCSQTLNHNVMYWYQQKSSQAPKLLFHYYDKDFNNEADTPDNFQSRRPNTSFCFLDIRSPGLGDTAMYLCATSRGGSGRARAGELFFGEGSRLTVL.

Here the CDR3 DNA reads TGTGCCAGTAGTGACAGGGTCCAGCCCCAGCATTTT. As protein: CASSDRVQPQHF. This chain joins TRBV19 and TRBJ1-5; 7 bases are shared with TRBD1. The V segment lost 5 bases and the J segment 7 bases; nucleotides outside the gene matches: 2. Looked up from germline, CDR1 is LNHDA and CDR2 is SQIVND (reference sequence). This CDR3 is 12 amino acids long.

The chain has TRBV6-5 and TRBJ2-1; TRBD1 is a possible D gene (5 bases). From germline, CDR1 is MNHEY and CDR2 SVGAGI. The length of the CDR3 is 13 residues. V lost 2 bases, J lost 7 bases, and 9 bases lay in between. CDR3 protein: CASSYGAKNEQFF. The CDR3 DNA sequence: TGTGCCAGCAGTTACGGGGCGAAAAATGAGCAGTTCTTC.

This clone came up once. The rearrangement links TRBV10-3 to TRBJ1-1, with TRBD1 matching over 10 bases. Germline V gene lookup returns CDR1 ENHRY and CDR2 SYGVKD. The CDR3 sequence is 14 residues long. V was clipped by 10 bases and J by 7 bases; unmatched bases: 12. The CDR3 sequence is CATTGTGDRDEAFF. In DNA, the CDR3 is TGTGCCACCACCGGGACAGGGGACCGGGATGAAGCTTTCTTT.